The 9 T cell receptor beta chains reported below all come from one sample, sequenced in a study of blood T cell repertoires in COVID-19. Sequencing was performed with immunoSEQ multiplex PCR; in TCRdb, only in-frame clones are kept and a portion is missing. The sample has some 70,000 clones; roughly nine tenths are singletons. The specimen was peripheral blood. These receptors came from a man in his forties or fifties with COVID-19, enrolled during active disease.

This clone was seen a few times. The chain carries TRBV7-3 and TRBJ2-1, with D perhaps matching TRBD2 (6 bases). The V gene lost 1 base and the J gene lost 4 bases, with 14 bases spanning the gap. Germline V CDR1 and CDR2: SGHTA, FQGTGA. CDR3 length: 16 amino acids. The CDR3 coding sequence is TGTGCCAGCAGCTTAATCGGCGGGGACGTTTACAATGAGCAGTTCTTC. Protein product: CASSLIGGDVYNEQFF.

The chain carries TRBV19 and TRBJ2-3; 9 bases are shared with TRBD2. With V trimmed by 4 bases and J by 4 bases, 6 bases remained unmatched. Germline loops: CDR1 LNHDA, CDR2 SQIVND (reference sequence). This CDR3 region has 15 residues. The CDR3 sequence: CASSNSAGGPDTQYF. The CDR3 coding sequence is TGTGCCAGTAGTAACTCAGCGGGGGGTCCAGATACGCAGTATTTT.

This clone showed up just a few times. The chain is built from TRBV3-1 (or the pseudogene TRBV3-2) and TRBJ1-2; tentative D call: TRBD1 (5 bases). The CDR3 consists of 15 residues. V was cut by 7 bases and J by 4 bases, with 19 bases left in between. From germline, CDR1 is LGHDT and CDR2 YNNKEL (reference sequence). DNA for the CDR3: TGTGCCAGCACCCCAGGAGTTCAGGGTAGCTATGGCTACACCTTC. Its protein product is CASTPGVQGSYGYTF.

The V and J genes are TRBV27 and TRBJ1-2; D is uncertain. V was shortened by 5 bases and J by 3 bases, with 13 bases between the two germline ends. The length of the CDR3 is 14 residues. Germline assignment: CDR1 MNHEY and CDR2 SMNVEV (reference sequence). For the CDR3, the DNA is TGTGCCAGCAGTGGGTTGGGCACCGACTATGGCTACACCTTC. This codes for CASSGLGTDYGYTF.

V usage is TRBV5-1 and J usage is TRBJ2-1, with 10 bases identical to TRBD1. The CDR3 has 14 amino acids. V shed 4 bases, J shed 9 bases, and the junction held 7 bases outside the gene matches. Germline V lookup: CDR1 SGHRS, CDR2 YFSETQ. CDR3 protein: CASSQDRGLIEQFF. The DNA for the CDR3 is TGCGCCAGCAGCCAAGACAGGGGGCTGATTGAGCAGTTCTTC.

The chain uses TRBV2 and TRBJ1-5; TRBD1 matches at 7 bases. V lost 2 bases, J lost 2 bases, and 0 bases stayed unmatched. The CDR3 is 14 amino acids. Germline assignment: CDR1 SNHLY and CDR2 FYNNEI. The CDR3 here is CASSETGGNQPQHF. DNA for the CDR3: TGTGCCAGCAGTGAAACAGGGGGCAATCAGCCCCAGCATTTT.

This chain links TRBV2 with TRBJ2-5, with a weak D call TRBD1 (6 bases). Germline V gene data show CDR1 as SNHLY and CDR2 as FYNNEI. V lost 5 bases, J lost 7 bases, and 14 bases lay in between. This CDR3 contains 13 residues. The CDR3 region is CASSLDSSGTQYF. The CDR3 DNA is TGTGCCAGCAGTCTGGACAGCTCTGGGACCCAGTACTTC.

The chain uses TRBV6-4 and TRBJ2-1, with 7 bases lining up with TRBD2. J gave up 9 bases and V 5 bases, and 13 bases lay outside the gene matches. Germline values: CDR1 MRHNA, CDR2 SNTAGT. The CDR3 consists of 15 residues. Here the CDR3 reads CASSNLADPPGEQFF. CDR3 coding DNA: TGTGCCAGCAGTAACCTAGCGGACCCACCCGGTGAGCAGTTCTTC.

The gene calls are TRBV11-2 and TRBJ2-1; 10 bases are shared with TRBD1. Per germline, CDR1 SGHAT and CDR2 FQNNGV. V shed 4 bases, J shed 7 bases, and the junction held 10 bases outside the gene matches. The CDR3 runs 16 residues. The CDR3 sequence: CASSSRGDRGTNEQFF. CDR3 nucleotides: TGTGCCAGCAGCTCGCGGGGGGACAGGGGTACGAATGAGCAGTTCTTC. Drawing the rest from reference TRBV11-2 and TRBJ2-1, the complete variable domain is EAGVAQSPRYKIIEKRQSVAFWCNPISGHATLYWYQQILGQGPKLLIQFQNNGVVDDSQLPKDRFSAERLKGVDSTLKIQPAKLEDSAVYLCASSSRGDRGTNEQFFGPGTRLTVL.